Here is one TCR beta chain with its context. No antigen is known for it. CDR3 size: 13 residues. Trimming shortened V by 4 bases and J by 0 bases, and 7 bases separated the two germline ends. CDR1 is SGHTA and CDR2 is FQGTGA in the germline V gene. Using immunoSEQ multiplex PCR, the repertoire was profiled, and TCRdb retains in-frame clones only, with some absent. The sample lists over 30,000 clones, around 76% occurring once. Blood samples were obtained at baseline, cycle 4 day 1, and cycle 7 day 1. This entry is derived from a study of OX40 agonist ivuxolimab in advanced cancers. Study background: Patients received intravenous ivuxolimab every 2 weeks at 0.01 to 10 mg/kg. Mean age about 60 years, range roughly 20 to 85; 82.7% male.

Study observations and caveats: Averaged across samples, CD8+ T cells carried more expanded clones than CD4+ did.

This chain joins TRBV7-3 and TRBJ2-7; no clear D. The TCR sequence derives from an adult with an advanced solid tumor such as melanoma, head and neck, liver or kidney cancer. The starting material was CD4+ or CD8+ T cells sorted from blood, obtained in a trial of the OX40 agonist ivuxolimab. The CDR3, as DNA: TGTGCCAGCAGCTCCTCCGCCTCCTACGAGCAGTACTTC. Its translation: CASSSSASYEQYF.